In this sample, the clone carrying this T cell receptor (beta chain) turned up a few times. Antigen specificity is unknown. This entry comes from a study of T cell responses to AZD1222 COVID-19 vaccine. Study outcomes and limitations: Along spike, vaccine-associated CD4 TCRs were found throughout, with dominance at 160-218 and 743-854.

Clones were sequenced by immunoSEQ multiplex PCR, and TCRdb holds only the in-frame ones, with some missing. The sample yields about 88,000 clones, about nine tenths seen once. Germline V gives CDR1 SGHTS, CDR2 YDEGEE. This CDR3 is 13 amino acids long. V was clipped by 3 bases and J by 0 bases, with 4 bases between them. This clonotype originated in an adult who received the AZD1222 COVID-19 vaccine. This chain joins TRBV5-8 and TRBJ1-5, with unresolved D. The material sequenced was peripheral blood, taken 28 days after the second AZD1222 dose. CDR3 sequence reads: CASSSDSNQPQHF. The CDR3 DNA follows: TGTGCCAGCAGCTCGGATAGCAATCAGCCCCAGCATTTT.